The 30 T cell receptor beta chains given below trace back to one sample, sequenced in a study of T cells after yellow fever vaccination. TCRdb analysed the 5' RACE reads with MiXCR anew, one entry per CDR3 protein. The table lists approximately 550,000 distinct CDR3 sequences, around 21% of them singletons. The sequences come from PBMCs, collected 15 days after the yellow fever booster vaccination. The receptors derive from a man aged 25-45 years who received the YFV17D yellow fever vaccine.

The chain joins TRBV5-4 to TRBJ1-1; D is ambiguous. Trimming cost V 0 bases and J 1 base, with 10 bases left between them. CDR3 length equals 15 residues. From germline, CDR1 is SGHNT and CDR2 YYREEE (reference sequence). CDR3 amino acids: CASSLASARNTEAFF. The CDR3 region has the DNA TGTGCCAGCAGCTTGGCTTCTGCCCGGAACACTGAAGCTTTCTTT.

The chain carries TRBV6-6 and TRBJ2-3; no definite D call. The CDR3 spans 13 residues. Germline V lookup: CDR1 MNHNY, CDR2 SVGAGI (reference sequence). With 9 bases removed from V and 1 base from J, the gap between germline ends came to 11 bases. DNA for the CDR3: TGTGCCAGGGCCCGGTCTGGCACAGATACGCAGTATTTT. Encoded protein: CARARSGTDTQYF.

The chain couples TRBV19 to TRBJ1-4; a weak D match, TRBD1 (5 bases). From germline, CDR1 is LNHDA and CDR2 SQIVND (reference sequence). This CDR3 is 13 amino acids long. The V end was cut by 9 bases, the J end by 9 bases, with 17 bases between. CDR3 nucleotides: TGTGCCAGCCAGGGCCCAGGGACTAAAAAACTGTTTTTT. It encodes CASQGPGTKKLFF.

The chain couples TRBV5-6 to TRBJ2-3; unclear D gene. The CDR3 consists of 13 residues. V dropped 3 bases and J dropped 6 bases, with 11 bases sitting between them. The germline CDR1 and CDR2 sequences are SGHDT and YYEEEE. The CDR3 loop is CASSSWVGDTQYF. The DNA of the CDR3 is TGTGCCAGCAGCTCGTGGGTAGGGGATACGCAGTATTTT. The whole variable domain, remainder taken from reference TRBV5-6 and TRBJ2-3, is DAGVTQSPTHLIKTRGQQVTLRCSPKSGHDTVSWYQQALGQGPQFIFQYYEEEERQRGNFPDRFSGHQFPNYSSELNVNALLLGDSALYLCASSSWVGDTQYFGPGTRLTVL.

The rearrangement uses TRBV11-2 and TRBJ2-7; a possible D gene is TRBD2 (6 bases). Trimming shortened V by 4 bases and J by 0 bases, and 10 bases separated the two germline ends. The CDR3 is 14 residues long. CDR1 is SGHAT, CDR2 FQNNGV, per germline. The chain's CDR3 is CASSSLANSYEQYF. The CDR3 nucleotides read TGTGCCAGCAGCTCCCTAGCGAACTCCTACGAGCAGTACTTC.

The CDR3 loop reads CASSLAFSDTGELFF. The CDR3 DNA is TGCGCCAGCAGCTTGGCCTTTAGTGACACCGGGGAGCTGTTTTTT. V and J are TRBV5-1 and TRBJ2-2; D gene unclear. Trimming removed 0 bases from V and 3 bases from J, with 9 bases in between. The CDR3 is made up of 15 amino acids. Germline V gene sequence: CDR1 SGHRS, CDR2 YFSETQ.

The V gene is TRBV6-5, the J gene TRBJ2-1; TRBD2 is a possible D gene (5 bases). The germline CDR1 and CDR2 sequences are MNHEY and SVGAGI. With 0 bases removed from V and 7 bases from J, the gap between germline ends came to 10 bases. The CDR3 runs 14 residues. The CDR3 DNA is TGTGCCAGCAGTTACTCAAGGACTGGGAATGAGCAGTTCTTC. The encoded protein is CASSYSRTGNEQFF.

The CDR3 loop reads CSAQTRGDTQYF. Here the CDR3 DNA reads TGCAGTGCCCAGACTAGAGGTGATACGCAGTATTTT. V gene TRBV20-1 combines with J gene TRBJ2-3, with TRBD2 as a possible D gene (6 bases). Deletions cut 6 bases from V and 6 bases from J, with 13 bases between. CDR3 size: 12 residues. The germline CDR1 and CDR2 sequences are DFQATT and SNEGSKA (reference sequence).

This clonotype was picked up many times. The chain links TRBV12-3 or TRBV12-4 to TRBJ2-7, with 8 nucleotides matching TRBD1. The J segment lost 6 bases and the V segment lost 5 bases, leaving 6 bases of the junction unmatched. CDR3 length equals 13 residues. CDR3: CASSPTGVGEQYF. The CDR3 nucleotides are TGTGCCAGCAGTCCGACAGGGGTCGGCGAGCAGTACTTC.

V is TRBV29-1 and J is TRBJ2-7, with D possibly being TRBD2 (5 bases). V lost 4 bases to trimming and J lost 5 bases, with 18 bases between them. The CDR3 contains 14 residues. The germline V gene encodes CDR1 SQVTM and CDR2 ANQGSEA. As DNA, the CDR3 is TGCAGCGTTGTCGTTGGTGGACTTACAAACGAGCAGTACTTC. This sequence encodes CSVVVGGLTNEQYF.

This clonotype was picked up many times. The chain carries TRBV12-3 or TRBV12-4 and TRBJ2-4, with 8 bases identical to TRBD1. CDR3 length: 13 amino acids. The trim removed 8 bases at V and 7 bases at J, leaving 7 bases unmatched. Written as DNA, the CDR3 is TGTGCCAGCCTACGACAGGGGCGGAACATTCAGTACTTC. This sequence encodes CASLRQGRNIQYF.

V is TRBV20-1 and J is TRBJ2-7; D remains ambiguous. The CDR3 extends over 14 amino acids. The ends were cut back, 5 bases at V and 3 bases at J, with 17 bases in the middle. The germline CDR1 and CDR2 sequences are DFQATT and SNEGSKA (reference sequence). The CDR3 region is CSADPKSGSYEQYF. CDR3 sequence (DNA): TGCAGTGCTGACCCTAAATCAGGAAGCTACGAGCAGTACTTC.

The chain couples TRBV3-1 to TRBJ1-6, with D uncertain. Germline CDR1 is LGHDT and CDR2 is YNNKEL (reference sequence). This CDR3 has 14 residues. The V and J ends lost 1 base and 13 bases respectively, with 14 bases between them. CDR3 sequence (DNA): TGTGCCAGCAGCCAAGTTGCCAGTGCTACTCCCCTCCACTTT. It translates to CASSQVASATPLHF.

The chain is built from TRBV27 and TRBJ1-2, with D perhaps matching TRBD1 (5 bases). Trimming stripped 5 bases from V and 6 bases from J, with 16 bases between. The CDR3 has 14 residues. From germline, CDR1 is MNHEY and CDR2 SMNVEV (reference sequence). The DNA of the CDR3 is TGTGCCAGCAGTCCGCCCGGCAGGGTCGATGGCTACACCTTC. Translated, it gives CASSPPGRVDGYTF.

In this sample, this clonotype turned up a few times. V gene TRBV10-3 combines with J gene TRBJ2-5, with D hard to call. V was trimmed by 1 base and J by 1 base, leaving 4 bases between them. The CDR3 is made up of 13 amino acids. Germline values: CDR1 ENHRY, CDR2 SYGVKD. DNA of the CDR3: TGTGCCATCAGTGAGTTGGCCCAAGAGACCCAGTACTTC. Residues: CAISELAQETQYF.

The gene calls are TRBV20-1 and TRBJ2-1, with 8 positions matching TRBD2. The trim removed 2 bases at V and 7 bases at J, leaving 10 bases unmatched. This CDR3 contains 15 residues. Germline V gene lookup returns CDR1 DFQATT and CDR2 SNEGSKA (reference sequence). CDR3: CSARRGTSQWNEQFF. Here the CDR3 DNA reads TGCAGTGCTAGACGAGGGACTAGTCAGTGGAATGAGCAGTTCTTC.

The chain has TRBV28 and TRBJ2-7; 7 bases fit TRBD1. CDR1 and CDR2 (germline): MDHEN, SYDVKM. V lost 5 bases and J lost 3; bases outside the gene matches: 10. This CDR3 has 15 residues. CDR3 in DNA: TGTGCCAGCAGTCCTTCCCGGGACAGCCACTACGAGCAGTACTTC. This gives the protein CASSPSRDSHYEQYF.

V usage is TRBV18 and J usage is TRBJ2-3; 7 bases line up with TRBD1. Losses at the gene ends were 6 bases for V and 2 bases for J; bases not matched to a gene: 5. CDR3 size: 14 residues. CDR1 and CDR2 (germline): KGHSH, LQKENI. The CDR3 is CASSKGADTDTQYF. CDR3 DNA sequence: TGTGCCAGCTCCAAGGGGGCGGACACAGATACGCAGTATTTT.

This clonotype turned up a few times. This chain links TRBV20-1 with TRBJ2-1, with 7 bases fitting TRBD2. This CDR3 is built from 16 residues. J gave up 4 bases and V 0 bases, and 9 bases lay outside the gene matches. In germline, CDR1 is DFQATT, CDR2 SNEGSKA (reference sequence). CDR3 in amino acids: CSARDWVSGSYNEQFF. The DNA for the CDR3 is TGCAGTGCTAGAGATTGGGTTAGCGGGTCTTACAATGAGCAGTTCTTC.

The rearrangement uses TRBV7-2 and TRBJ2-1; D ambiguous. V lost 5 bases, J lost 6 bases, and 11 bases lay in between. Looked up from germline, CDR1 is SGHTA and CDR2 is FQGNSA. There are 13 residues in the CDR3. CDR3 nucleotides: TGTGCCAGCAGCCGAGGACCCCTCAATGAGCAGTTCTTC. Translated: CASSRGPLNEQFF.

V gene TRBV10-2 combines with J gene TRBJ2-7; 7 bases agree with TRBD2. This CDR3 region has 11 residues. The V gene's germline CDR1 is WSHSY and CDR2 SAAADI. V gave up 7 bases and J gave up 6 bases; unmatched junction bases: 3. As DNA, the CDR3 is TGCGCCAGCAATTCGGGGGGCGAGCAGTACTTC. Protein: CASNSGGEQYF.

This chain connects TRBV30 to TRBJ1-5, with a weak D call TRBD1 (5 bases). This CDR3 contains 13 residues. The V gene's germline CDR1 is GTSNPN and CDR2 SVGIG (reference sequence). With 5 bases removed from V and 3 bases from J, the gap between germline ends came to 11 bases. The DNA for the CDR3 is TGTGCCTGGGGACAAGTCATCAATCAGCCCCAGCATTTT. It translates to CAWGQVINQPQHF.

This clonotype was seen more than once but under ten times. The chain has TRBV28 and TRBJ2-5; 7 nucleotides match TRBD1. The junction had 10 bases not matched to a gene; V was cut back by 5 bases and J by 7 bases. This CDR3 region has 14 residues. CDR1 and CDR2 from the germline V gene are MDHEN and SYDVKM. CDR3 nucleotide sequence: TGTGCCAGCAGTCATGGGACAGCCCTTAGGACCCAGTACTTC. Translating it yields CASSHGTALRTQYF.

The rearrangement uses TRBV27 and TRBJ1-2; TRBD1 agrees at 9 bases. Germline CDR1 is MNHEY and CDR2 is SMNVEV (reference sequence). V gave up 4 bases and J gave up 7 bases; unmatched junction bases: 10. The CDR3 runs to 15 residues. The CDR3 region is CASSSYPRDRVGYTF. The CDR3 coding sequence is TGTGCCAGCAGTTCGTATCCCCGGGACAGGGTTGGCTACACCTTC.

A few counts support this clonotype. This chain links TRBV20-1 with TRBJ2-2; TRBD2 is a possible D gene (6 bases). This CDR3 is 17 amino acids long. CDR1 is DFQATT, CDR2 SNEGSKA, per germline (reference sequence). The ends were cut back, 0 bases at V and 8 bases at J, with 22 bases in the middle. CDR3 protein: CSARDRGSAGRGGELFF. CDR3 sequence (DNA): TGCAGTGCTAGAGATCGGGGGTCGGCGGGACGGGGAGGGGAGCTGTTTTTT.

The chain's CDR3 is CATSLQGLQYDTQYF. The CDR3 DNA reads TGTGCCACCTCGCTACAGGGCCTCCAGTACGATACGCAGTATTTT. The chain couples TRBV19 to TRBJ2-3; tentatively, D is TRBD1 (6 bases). In germline, CDR1 is LNHDA, CDR2 SQIVND (reference sequence). V lost 10 bases and J 6 bases, leaving 23 bases between the germline ends. The CDR3 runs 15 residues.

This chain joins TRBV5-1 and TRBJ2-1; D possibly corresponds to TRBD1 (6 bases). CDR1 and CDR2 from the germline V gene are SGHRS and YFSETQ. Trimming left V 4 bases short and J 2 bases short, with 10 bases between. The CDR3 is 14 residues long. The CDR3 DNA reads TGCGCCAGCAGCCCAGGGGACACCTACAATGAGCAGTTCTTC. It codes for CASSPGDTYNEQFF.

The chain employs TRBV7-9 and TRBJ1-1; D is undetermined. Trimming stripped 5 bases from V and 6 bases from J, with 13 bases between. The germline V gene has CDR1 SEHNR and CDR2 FQNEAQ (reference sequence). This CDR3 has 13 amino acids. The CDR3 bases are TGTGCCAGCAGCGAGCAGGAGCACGCTGAAGCTTTCTTT. Translation: CASSEQEHAEAFF.

This clonotype was observed a few times. The chain has TRBV5-1 and TRBJ2-7, with TRBD2 identical over 10 bases. Germline V gives CDR1 SGHRS, CDR2 YFSETQ. V was clipped by 0 bases and J by 4 bases; unmatched bases: 4. This CDR3 spans 15 amino acids. CDR3 sequence reads: CASSLETSGLYEQYF. The DNA for the CDR3 is TGCGCCAGCAGCTTGGAGACTAGCGGGCTATACGAGCAGTACTTC.

This clonotype was found a few times. The chain couples TRBV24-1 to TRBJ2-5; 9 positions agree with TRBD2. V dropped 2 bases and J dropped 5; count of bases not matched to a gene: 11. Germline CDR1 KGHDR, CDR2 SFDVKD. The length of the CDR3 is 17 residues. The CDR3: CATSDSRRIAGVETQYF. CDR3 sequence (DNA): TGTGCCACCAGTGATTCCCGGAGAATAGCGGGAGTTGAGACCCAGTACTTC.